This T cell receptor (beta chain) emerged from a study of cytomegalovirus exposure and HLA in healthy donors. Findings of the study overall: About 87% or about 30% of the time was how often most TCR beta V segments were productive, according to an earlier analysis.

CDR1 and CDR2 from the germline V gene are SGHVS and FQNEAQ. J gave up 1 base and V 1 base, and 3 bases lay outside the gene matches. The CDR3 loop spans 16 amino acids. The PCR employed 60 Vbeta primers together with 13 Jbeta primers. Only in-frame clones appear in the TCRdb table, and some are missing; sequencing was by immunoSEQ multiplex PCR. Among approximately 160,000 clones listed, roughly four fifths were seen once. On this clone itself: What it binds is not known.

This rearrangement joins TRBV7-8 to TRBJ1-5; 8 bases are a match to TRBD1. The sequenced sample consisted of PBMCs. The origin of this receptor is a man aged 50 to 59 in good health and CMV-seropositive. The CDR3 protein is CASSLGTGPSNQPQHF. In DNA form, the CDR3 reads TGTGCCAGCAGCTTAGGGACAGGGCCCAGCAATCAGCCCCAGCATTTT.